The TCR beta chain described here comes from a study of T cell repertoires in cytomegalovirus infection. Turning to the study itself: CMV infection plus the matching HLA type was flagged by public TCR beta signatures.

MiXCR, applied by TCRdb to the reads, yields one record per CDR3 protein. The sample includes roughly 300,000 distinct CDR3 sequences, about 26% seen only once; the top ten take around 14%. The CDR3 contains 15 residues. V dropped 1 base and J dropped 4 bases, with 13 bases sitting between them. CDR1 and CDR2 (germline): SGHDN, FVKESK. As to this clonotype: As yet, its antigen is unknown.

Study-wide points: CMV-specific TCR beta clonotypes restricted by HLA-C dominated the ex vivo response.

This clonotype originated in a human donor in good health (CMV status not recorded). Some clones in this sample may be carry-over from other donors' samples. The rearrangement joins TRBV14 to TRBJ1-2, with D perhaps TRBD1 (6 bases). The sequencing input was PBMCs. In DNA, the CDR3 is TGTGCCAGCAGCCAAGGACGGGGGCGTCTCTATGGCTACACCTTC. Translated, it gives CASSQGRGRLYGYTF.